This T cell receptor (beta chain) was captured in a study of T cell responses to AZD1222 COVID-19 vaccine. The study, taken as a whole, reports: Most donors were white British, females outnumbered males, and clonal diversity was possibly underestimated.

TCRdb's copy holds only in-frame clones and misses some; the assay was immunoSEQ multiplex PCR. The sample holds under 150,000 clones, around 92% seen once. For this clone: Antigen unknown.

Trimming cost V 7 bases and J 3 bases; bases outside gene matches: 12. Germline loops: CDR1 SNHLY, CDR2 FYNNEI. The CDR3 is 15 residues long. The source was peripheral blood, collected on day 0 of AZD1222 vaccination. This chain connects TRBV2 to TRBJ2-7; 7 bases align to TRBD2. The TCR comes from an adult in good health. In DNA form, the CDR3 reads TGTGCCAGCACGTATACCGAAGGCGGGGGCTACGAGCAGTACTTC. As protein: CASTYTEGGGYEQYF.